These T cell receptor beta chains were read from a single sample in a study of PD-1 blockade in classical Hodgkin lymphoma. Clones were read by immunoSEQ multiplex PCR, and TCRdb kept only the in-frame ones, dropping some. The sample includes roughly 60,000 clones, under 95% of them seen just once. This specimen was peripheral blood mononuclear cells (PBMCs), taken before the fourth cycle of nivolumab. The source is a human donor with classical Hodgkin lymphoma. The conserved cysteine and the conserved F or W are not part of the CDR3 here. Fields, in order: J gene, clone size, V gene, CDR3 protein. Part of the rows lack a size; the others show once, few, many or a class for expanded clones.

TRBJ1-6,NA,TRBV12-5,ASGSSGRSSPLH
TRBJ1-5,once,TRBV19,ASNGAGAEPQH
TRBJ2-6,NA,TRBV19,ASRIGFSGANVLT
TRBJ2-7,NA,TRBV9,ASSVDGTSGGARNYEQY
TRBJ1-4,NA,TRBV27,ASSENWVDEKLF
TRBJ2-3,NA,TRBV30,AWNIGSSEADTQY
TRBJ2-7,once,TRBV6-1,ASRQGQDVREQY
TRBJ2-7,NA,TRBV6-5,ASSPPTGNSYEQY
TRBJ1-5,NA,TRBV13,ASSLGTVQPQH
TRBJ1-6,NA,TRBV19,ASSIGQGNSPLH
TRBJ2-3,NA,TRBV10-1,ATTLAGGQAITDTQY
TRBJ2-7,NA,TRBV20-1,SARQRDEQY
TRBJ1-6,few,TRBV6-4,ASSDSTLGWPRSPLH
TRBJ1-1,NA,TRBV11-2,ASSFTSLQGLGAEAF
TRBJ1-5,NA,TRBV10-2,ASSDSGSINQPQH
TRBJ2-7,NA,TRBV19,ASSTWPGTGYEQY